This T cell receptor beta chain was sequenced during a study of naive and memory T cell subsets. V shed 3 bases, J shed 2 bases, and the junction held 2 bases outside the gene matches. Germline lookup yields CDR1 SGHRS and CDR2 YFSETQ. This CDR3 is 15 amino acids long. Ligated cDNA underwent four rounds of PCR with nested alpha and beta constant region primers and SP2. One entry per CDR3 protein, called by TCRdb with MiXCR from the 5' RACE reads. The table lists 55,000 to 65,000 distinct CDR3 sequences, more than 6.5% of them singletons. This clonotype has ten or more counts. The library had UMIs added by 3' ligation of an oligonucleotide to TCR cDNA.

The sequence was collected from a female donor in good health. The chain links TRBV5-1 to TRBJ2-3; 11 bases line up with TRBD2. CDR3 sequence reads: CASSSSGGSTDTQYF. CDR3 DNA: TGCGCCAGCAGCTCTAGCGGGGGGTCCACAGATACGCAGTATTTT.